This T cell receptor (beta chain) appears in the sequencing data of a study of identifying expanded T cells in peripheral blood. General study points: Clone count variance between roughly 2-week samples rose with total template count. Differentially abundant clones: around 1.2 between replicates, 15 to 17 at roughly 15 days, roughly 18 at four.

A word on this clone: What it binds is not known.

The CDR3 totals 15 residues. V lost 0 bases, J lost 7 bases, and 14 bases lay in between. Looked up from germline, CDR1 is SGHRS and CDR2 is YFSETQ. Healthy donors had no documented immune events, such as infections, while sampled. Data came from immunoSEQ multiplex PCR; TCRdb stores just in-frame clones and leaves some out. Of about 110,000 clones listed, about 89% were seen once; the top ten hold roughly 15%. The sample was blood. The gene calls are TRBV5-1 and TRBJ1-5; possible D gene TRBD1, 6 bases. The source is a person aged 18 to 70 in good health. CDR3 coding DNA: TGCGCCAGCAGCTTGGCAGGGGTGCAGGGGCAGCCCCAGCATTTT. Translated, it gives CASSLAGVQGQPQHF.